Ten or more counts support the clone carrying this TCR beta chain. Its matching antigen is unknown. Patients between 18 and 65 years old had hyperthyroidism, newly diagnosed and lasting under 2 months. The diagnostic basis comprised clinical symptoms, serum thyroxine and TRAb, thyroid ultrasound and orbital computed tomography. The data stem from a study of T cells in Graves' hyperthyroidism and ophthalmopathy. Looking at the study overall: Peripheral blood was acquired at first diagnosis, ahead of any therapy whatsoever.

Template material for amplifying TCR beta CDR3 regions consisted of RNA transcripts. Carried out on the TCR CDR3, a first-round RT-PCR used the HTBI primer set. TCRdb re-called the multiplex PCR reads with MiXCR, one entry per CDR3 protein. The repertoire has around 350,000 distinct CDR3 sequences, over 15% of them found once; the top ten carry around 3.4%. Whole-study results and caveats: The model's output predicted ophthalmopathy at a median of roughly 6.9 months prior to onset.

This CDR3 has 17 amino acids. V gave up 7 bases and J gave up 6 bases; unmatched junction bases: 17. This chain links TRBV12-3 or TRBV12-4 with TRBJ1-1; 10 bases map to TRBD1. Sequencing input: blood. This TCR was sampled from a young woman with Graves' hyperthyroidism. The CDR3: CASIGRQGAGYPAEAFF. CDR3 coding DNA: TGTGCCAGCATAGGGCGACAGGGGGCAGGTTATCCCGCTGAAGCTTTCTTT.